This T cell receptor (beta chain) was recorded in a study of CD8 T cells in Susac syndrome. Study details: Among the Susac syndrome patients who underwent sequencing, about 6 had clinically active disease, while fewer than ten of them were in remission. Patients with Susac syndrome were, at the time of blood collection, therapy-naive, maintained on corticosteroids, or maintained on intravenous immunoglobulin alone.

CDR1 is SGHTA, CDR2 FQGTGA, per germline. The length of the CDR3 is 13 residues. The V and J ends lost 3 bases and 5 bases, in that order; junction bases with no gene match: 4. Sequencing targeted TCR beta in T cells from blood (CD8+ and CD4+). Roughly 0.45 to 1 ug RNA was reverse transcribed with random hexamers. A multiplex approach, immunoSEQ multiplex PCR, amplified TCR beta CDR3 across 54 Vbeta and 13 Jbeta. MiXCR was run by TCRdb on the immunoSEQ multiplex PCR reads, yielding one entry per CDR3 protein. The data contain about 120,000 distinct CDR3 sequences, over 85% of them singletons. The rearrangement links TRBV7-3 to TRBJ2-7; the match to TRBD1 covers 7 bases. This receptor was identified in a human donor with Susac syndrome. Sequences were obtained from CD8+ T cells from PBMCs. The CDR3, as DNA: TGTGCCAGCAGCTTGGGACAGTCCCACGAGCAGTACTTC. The encoded protein is CASSLGQSHEQYF.